These 25 T cell receptor beta chains were all obtained from the same sample, sequenced in a study of T cell changes during pregnancy in multiple sclerosis. Profiled with immunoSEQ multiplex PCR; TCRdb holds only in-frame clones, not every one. The profile covers about 47,000 clones, with approximately 92% appearing a single time and just over 8% taken by the ten largest. Sequenced material: CD8+ T cells from peripheral blood mononuclear cells, taken in the second trimester of pregnancy. Receptors originate from a female donor with multiple sclerosis, enrolled in a pregnancy study.

The rearrangement joins TRBV4-1 to TRBJ1-2; D is ambiguous. The CDR3 covers 14 residues. The V end was cut by 4 bases, the J end by 2 bases, with 11 bases between. The germline V gene encodes CDR1 MGHRA and CDR2 YSYEKL. CDR3 region: CASSPVGGNYGYTF. CDR3 nucleotide sequence: TGCGCCAGCAGCCCAGTGGGCGGGAACTATGGCTACACCTTC.

The chain recombines TRBV6-1 with TRBJ1-1; tentatively, D is TRBD1 (6 bases). The V gene's germline CDR1 is MNHNS and CDR2 SASEGT. Between the trimmed V and J ends, which lost 8 bases and 4 bases, there was a span of 20 bases. The CDR3 totals 15 residues. The CDR3 spells CASAPNPGGGTEAFF. In DNA, the CDR3 is TGTGCCAGCGCCCCAAATCCGGGAGGGGGCACTGAAGCTTTCTTT.

The genes are TRBV7-3 and TRBJ2-3; the match to TRBD2 covers 8 bases. With V trimmed by 2 bases and J by 1 base, 11 bases remained unmatched. CDR3 size: 18 residues. Per the germline V gene, CDR1 is SGHTA and CDR2 is FQGTGA. CDR3 sequence: CASSLYPGGGGGTDTQYF. DNA of the CDR3: TGTGCCAGCAGCTTATATCCGGGGGGGGGCGGAGGCACAGATACGCAGTATTTT. Filled out from reference TRBV7-3 and TRBJ2-3, the complete variable domain reads GAGVSQTPSNKVTEKGKYVELRCDPISGHTALYWYRQSLGQGPEFLIYFQGTGAADDSGLPNDRFFAVRPEGSVSTLKIQRTERGDSAVYLCASSLYPGGGGGTDTQYFGPGTRLTVL.

The rearrangement joins TRBV7-8 to TRBJ2-1, with TRBD2 identical over 10 bases. V lost 3 bases and J lost 5; bases outside the gene matches: 1. This CDR3 has 14 amino acids. Germline values: CDR1 SGHVS, CDR2 FQNEAQ. As DNA, the CDR3 is TGTGCCAGCAGCTTTAGCGGGGGGCACAATGAGCAGTTCTTC. It yields the protein CASSFSGGHNEQFF.

J is TRBJ1-2 and V is TRBV2, with 8 bases fitting TRBD1. With 6 bases clipped from V and 7 bases from J, the junction kept 7 bases outside the gene matches. CDR3 length equals 13 residues. Germline CDR1 reads SNHLY; CDR2 reads FYNNEI. CDR3 sequence (DNA): TGTGCCAGCAGACCACAGGGGGGTCTTGGCTACACCTTC. Translated, it gives CASRPQGGLGYTF.

The chain recombines TRBV4-2 with TRBJ2-5; D may be TRBD2 (6 bases). The V end lost 0 bases, the J end lost 2 bases, and 16 bases lay between the germline ends. Germline V gene data show CDR1 as LGHNA and CDR2 as YNFKEQ. The CDR3 runs 17 residues. The CDR3 nucleotides read TGTGCCAGCAGCCAAGAGAGGGGAGCGGGCCCGCAAGAGACCCAGTACTTC. Protein sequence: CASSQERGAGPQETQYF.

The rearrangement uses TRBV4-2 and TRBJ2-1; D unresolved. Trimming cost V 5 bases and J 8 bases, with 10 bases left between them. Germline assignment: CDR1 LGHNA and CDR2 YNFKEQ. CDR3 length equals 12 residues. The CDR3 DNA sequence: TGTGCCAGCAGCGAATTGAGTGATGAGCAGTTCTTC. It encodes CASSELSDEQFF.

This sequence joins TRBV5-1 and TRBJ1-2, with D perhaps TRBD1 (6 bases). The CDR3 sequence is 15 residues long. Trimming cost V 2 bases and J 3 bases, with 14 bases left between them. Germline CDR1 is SGHRS and CDR2 is YFSETQ. The CDR3 bases are TGCGCCAGCAGCTTCGAACAGGGAGATGACTATGGCTACACCTTC. This gives the protein CASSFEQGDDYGYTF. The whole variable domain, remainder taken from reference TRBV5-1 and TRBJ1-2, is KAGVTQTPRYLIKTRGQQVTLSCSPISGHRSVSWYQQTPGQGLQFLFEYFSETQRNKGNFPGRFSGRQFSNSRSEMNVSTLELGDSALYLCASSFEQGDDYGYTFGSGTRLTVV.

This chain uses TRBV5-8 with TRBJ2-7; 8 bases are shared with TRBD1. The CDR3 has 14 residues. The V gene's germline CDR1 is SGHTS and CDR2 YDEGEE. With V trimmed by 4 bases and J by 5 bases, 8 bases remained unmatched. The CDR3 DNA sequence: TGTGCCAGCAGCCTGGAGGGGACAGGCCACGAGCAGTACTTC. Its translation is CASSLEGTGHEQYF.

The chain links TRBV6-5 to TRBJ2-7; the D is unclear. There are 13 residues in the CDR3. Germline V gene data show CDR1 as MNHEY and CDR2 as SVGAGI. Trimming stripped 2 bases from V and 3 bases from J, with 8 bases between. The CDR3 here is CASSYGPGYEQYF. Written as DNA, the CDR3 is TGTGCCAGCAGTTACGGTCCAGGCTACGAGCAGTACTTC.

V is TRBV7-9 and J is TRBJ2-3; 7 nucleotides line up with TRBD1. Germline V gives CDR1 SEHNR, CDR2 FQNEAQ (reference sequence). J lost 3 bases, V lost 3 bases, and 3 bases had no gene match. The CDR3 is made up of 14 amino acids. CDR3 residues: CASSFETGTDTQYF. In nucleotides, the CDR3 is TGTGCCAGCAGCTTCGAGACAGGGACAGATACGCAGTATTTT.

The chain carries TRBV27 and TRBJ2-1; TRBD2 matches 10 bases. The length of the CDR3 is 17 residues. Germline V lookup: CDR1 MNHEY, CDR2 SMNVEV (reference sequence). Trimming removed 3 bases from V and 2 bases from J; junction bases left unmatched: 7. CDR3 nucleotide sequence: TGTGCCAGCAGTTTTCCCGGCCTAGCGGGGGCCTACAATGAGCAGTTCTTC. Amino acids: CASSFPGLAGAYNEQFF.

The rearrangement joins TRBV21-1 to TRBJ2-7; the table's D call, TRBD2, has no DNA check behind it. TRBV21-1 is a known pseudogene. The length of the CDR3 is 14 residues. CDR3 loop: CASNPTRSSYEQYF. The DNA for the CDR3 is TGTGCCAGCAACCCCACAAGGAGCTCCTACGAGCAGTACTTC.

The CDR3 sequence: CASTTTFRTSGSPSTDTQYF. In DNA form, the CDR3 reads TGTGCCAGCACCACAACTTTTCGGACTAGCGGGAGTCCTAGCACAGATACGCAGTATTTT. The gene calls are TRBV2 and TRBJ2-3, with TRBD2 matching over 13 bases. The germline V gene encodes CDR1 SNHLY and CDR2 FYNNEI. J gave up 0 bases and V 7 bases, and 16 bases lay outside the gene matches. The CDR3 contains 20 residues. The full variable domain, rest sourced from reference TRBV2 and TRBJ2-3, is EPEVTQTPSHQVTQMGQEVILRCVPISNHLYFYWYRQILGQKVEFLVSFYNNEISEKSEIFDDQFSVERPDGSNFTLKIRSTKLEDSAMYFCASTTTFRTSGSPSTDTQYFGPGTRLTVL.

V and J are TRBV5-4 and TRBJ2-3; D might be TRBD1 (5 bases). Germline assignment: CDR1 SGHNT and CDR2 YYREEE (reference sequence). CDR3 size: 12 residues. Trimming left V 1 base short and J 5 bases short, with 5 bases between. The DNA for the CDR3 is TGTGCCAGCAGCTTGAGGGGAGATACGCAGTATTTT. Amino acid sequence: CASSLRGDTQYF.

V is TRBV27 and J is TRBJ1-5; 7 positions match TRBD1. With 2 bases clipped from V and 0 bases from J, the junction kept 4 bases outside the gene matches. This CDR3 is built from 16 residues. CDR1 and CDR2 from the germline V gene are MNHEY and SMNVEV (reference sequence). The CDR3 loop reads CASSLTGTASNQPQHF. CDR3 nucleotides: TGTGCCAGCAGTTTAACCGGGACAGCTAGCAATCAGCCCCAGCATTTT.

The count of this clone is one. The chain has TRBV27 and TRBJ1-1; the D is unclear. V shed 3 bases and J shed 7 bases, with 9 bases lying between them. The CDR3 is made up of 12 amino acids. From germline, CDR1 is MNHEY and CDR2 SMNVEV (reference sequence). CDR3 coding DNA: TGTGCCAGCAGTTTCCCCGGTAGTGAAGCTTTCTTT. Its translation is CASSFPGSEAFF.

The V gene is TRBV13, the J gene TRBJ2-1; D is possibly TRBD2 (5 bases). The CDR3 is 14 amino acids. V was pared by 9 bases and J by 9 bases, with 21 bases between. CDR1 is PRHDT, CDR2 FYEKMQ, per germline (reference sequence). CDR3 loop: CASWERGSRSEQFF. The CDR3 nucleotides are TGTGCCAGTTGGGAAAGAGGGAGTCGGAGTGAGCAGTTCTTC. The whole variable domain, filled in from reference TRBV13 and TRBJ2-1, reads AAGVIQSPRHLIKEKRETATLKCYPIPRHDTVYWYQQGPGQDPQFLISFYEKMQSDKGSIPDRFSAQQFSDYHSELNMSSLELGDSALYFCASWERGSRSEQFFGPGTRLTVL.

The chain couples TRBV5-5 to TRBJ1-2; TRBD1 matches at 7 bases. The junction had 4 bases not matched to a gene; V was cut back by 5 bases and J by 3 bases. Germline V lookup: CDR1 SGHKS, CDR2 YYEKEE (reference sequence). This CDR3 is built from 13 residues. CDR3: CASRAGTDYGYTF. The CDR3 bases are TGTGCCAGCAGGGCCGGGACAGACTATGGCTACACCTTC. Full variable domain (missing parts from reference TRBV5-5 and TRBJ1-2): DAGVTQSPTHLIKTRGQQVTLRCSPISGHKSVSWYQQVLGQGPQFIFQYYEKEERGRGNFPDRFSARQFPNYSSELNVNALLLGDSALYLCASRAGTDYGYTFGSGTRLTVV.

The chain is built from TRBV2 and TRBJ2-3; 9 bases match TRBD2. The CDR3 runs to 16 residues. V trimming: 1 base; J trimming: 6 bases; junction bases outside the gene matches: 8. CDR1 and CDR2 (germline): SNHLY, FYNNEI. The CDR3 protein is CASSEGAGGAEDTQYF. CDR3 nucleotide sequence: TGTGCCAGCAGTGAAGGGGCGGGGGGGGCCGAGGATACGCAGTATTTT.

The chain employs TRBV19 and TRBJ2-2, with a weak D call TRBD1 (6 bases). V was cut by 8 bases and J by 8 bases, with 24 bases left in between. The germline V gene has CDR1 LNHDA and CDR2 SQIVND (reference sequence). The CDR3 spans 16 residues. The chain's CDR3 is CASSIQPGHSGGELFF. Here the CDR3 DNA reads TGTGCCAGTTCGATCCAACCGGGACACTCCGGGGGGGAGCTGTTTTTT.

This chain links TRBV6-6 with TRBJ2-5, with D unclear. The CDR3 runs 13 residues. Germline CDR1 is MNHNY and CDR2 is SVGAGI (reference sequence). Trimming removed 4 bases at V and 2 bases at J, with 8 bases between. CDR3 residues: CASSFQVQETQYF. DNA for the CDR3: TGTGCCAGCAGTTTCCAGGTACAAGAGACCCAGTACTTC.

The chain joins TRBV7-2 to TRBJ1-3, with D perhaps matching TRBD1 (5 bases). V was pared by 5 bases and J by 2 bases, with 7 bases between. CDR1 and CDR2 from the germline V gene are SGHTA and FQGNSA. The length of the CDR3 is 13 residues. CDR3: CASSDSTGNTIYF. CDR3 nucleotide sequence: TGTGCCAGCAGCGACAGCACTGGAAACACCATATATTTT.

This clone was counted once. The CDR3: CASSDSLQGYEQYF. CDR3 DNA: TGCGCCAGCAGTGACTCGTTACAGGGCTACGAGCAGTACTTC. The chain uses TRBV10-1 and TRBJ2-7; tentative D call: TRBD1 (6 bases). The germline CDR1 and CDR2 sequences are WNHNN and SYGVQD (reference sequence). V shed 3 bases and J shed 3 bases, with 12 bases lying between them. This CDR3 has 14 amino acids.

This rearrangement joins TRBV4-1 to TRBJ2-7, with D possibly matching TRBD1 (6 bases). CDR1 MGHRA and CDR2 YSYEKL come from the germline V gene. V was cut by 1 base and J by 6 bases, with 16 bases left in between. The CDR3 spans 15 residues. The DNA for the CDR3 is TGCGCCAGCAGCCAAGTTTTGGTTAACAGGGTCGAGCAGTACTTC. Amino acids: CASSQVLVNRVEQYF.